This TCR beta chain is from a study of cytomegalovirus exposure and HLA in healthy donors. PCR involved 60 Vbeta and 13 Jbeta primers. The table came from immunoSEQ multiplex PCR; TCRdb's copy has only in-frame clones and leaves some out. This table holds some 120,000 clones, 60% to 85% found once. J was trimmed by 4 bases and V by 2 bases; bases with no gene match: 3. CDR1 is SEHNR and CDR2 is FQNEAQ in the germline V gene (reference sequence). This CDR3 region has 15 residues. This clonotype originated in a man under 40 in good health and CMV-seronegative. The chain uses TRBV7-9 and TRBJ2-2; 8 positions match TRBD1. Sequences were obtained from PBMCs. CDR3 in DNA: TGTGCCAGCAGCTTAACAGGGGGAATCACCGGGGAGCTGTTTTTT. Its translation: CASSLTGGITGELFF.